These 7 T cell receptor beta chains were all obtained from the same sample, sequenced in a study of response to subunit inactivated influenza vaccine. From the RT-PCR reads, TCRdb called clonotypes with MiXCR, one entry per CDR3 protein. In the table there are more than 200,000 distinct CDR3 sequences, 9% to 15% of which are singletons. The sequencing used non-naive T cells sorted from PBMCs, collected around two weeks before vaccination. The receptors stem from a man aged 45 to 65 who received an inactivated influenza vaccine.

The chain is built from TRBV4-3 and TRBJ2-7, with TRBD1 identical over 9 bases. Germline-derived CDR1 and CDR2 are LGHNA and YSLEER. V shed 4 bases and J 1 base; nucleotides not matched to a gene: 8. This CDR3 has 16 amino acids. The CDR3 coding sequence is TGCGCCAGCAGCCGAGGACAGGGGCCCCTTTCCTACGAGCAGTACTTC. Protein: CASSRGQGPLSYEQYF.

V is TRBV9 and J is TRBJ2-6, with 7 bases identical to TRBD1. The CDR3 runs to 15 residues. Germline V gene data show CDR1 as SGDLS and CDR2 as YYNGEE. V lost 3 bases and J lost 3; bases outside the gene matches: 3. CDR3 residues: CASSGQGNGANVLTF. The CDR3 nucleotides read TGTGCCAGCAGCGGACAGGGTAATGGGGCCAACGTCCTGACTTTC.

This clonotype has a handful of counts. V and J are TRBV7-3 and TRBJ2-1, with D perhaps being TRBD1 or TRBD2 (5 bases each). In germline, CDR1 is SGHTA, CDR2 FQGTGA. The ends were cut back, 2 bases at V and 8 bases at J, with 19 bases in the middle. The CDR3 loop spans 16 amino acids. The CDR3 protein is CASSLGASRSTDEQFF. For the CDR3, the DNA is TGTGCCAGCAGCTTAGGGGCTAGCAGGTCAACGGATGAGCAGTTCTTC.

This rearrangement joins TRBV4-2 to TRBJ2-5, with a tentative D call TRBD1 (5 bases). Per the germline V gene, CDR1 is LGHNA and CDR2 is YNFKEQ. The CDR3 totals 15 residues. The V gene lost 4 bases and the J gene lost 5 bases, with 17 bases spanning the gap. In DNA, the CDR3 is TGTGCCAGCAGCCTCCACCGAGCCAGGGCGGAGACCCAGTACTTC. Amino acids: CASSLHRARAETQYF.

This clonotype was counted a few times. The gene calls are TRBV7-2 and TRBJ1-4, with 8 bases lining up with TRBD1. This CDR3 has 15 residues. Germline CDR1 reads SGHTA; CDR2 reads FQGNSA. V shed 5 bases and J 12 bases; nucleotides not matched to a gene: 14. The DNA for the CDR3 is TGTGCCAGCAGCCCAGGACAGGGTTGGGGCGAACAACTGTTTTTT. As protein: CASSPGQGWGEQLFF.

This clonotype has just a few counts. This chain connects TRBV7-8 to TRBJ1-5; maybe TRBD1 (6 bases). Germline V gene lookup returns CDR1 SGHVS and CDR2 FQNEAQ. Trimming shortened V by 5 bases and J by 9 bases, and 23 bases separated the two germline ends. The CDR3 runs 16 residues. DNA of the CDR3: TGTGCCAGCAGCCCCCGCTCAGGAGGGGGTAGTCGGCCCCAGCATTTT. Protein: CASSPRSGGGSRPQHF.

In this sample, this clonotype turned up a few times. V usage is TRBV7-9 and J usage is TRBJ1-5, with a tentative D call TRBD1 (5 bases). This CDR3 spans 16 amino acids. Germline CDR1 and CDR2: SEHNR and FQNEAQ (reference sequence). Trimming cost V 5 bases and J 2 bases, with 16 bases left between them. The DNA of the CDR3 is TGTGCCAGCAGCGGGGCTGGGGCGCGGGGCAATCAGCCCCAGCATTTT. It encodes CASSGAGARGNQPQHF. The full variable domain, rest sourced from reference TRBV7-9 and TRBJ1-5, is DTGVSQNPRHKITKRGQNVTFRCDPISEHNRLYWYRQTLGQGPEFLTYFQNEAQLEKSRLLSDRFSAERPKGSFSTLEIQRTEQGDSAMYLCASSGAGARGNQPQHFGDGTRLSIL.